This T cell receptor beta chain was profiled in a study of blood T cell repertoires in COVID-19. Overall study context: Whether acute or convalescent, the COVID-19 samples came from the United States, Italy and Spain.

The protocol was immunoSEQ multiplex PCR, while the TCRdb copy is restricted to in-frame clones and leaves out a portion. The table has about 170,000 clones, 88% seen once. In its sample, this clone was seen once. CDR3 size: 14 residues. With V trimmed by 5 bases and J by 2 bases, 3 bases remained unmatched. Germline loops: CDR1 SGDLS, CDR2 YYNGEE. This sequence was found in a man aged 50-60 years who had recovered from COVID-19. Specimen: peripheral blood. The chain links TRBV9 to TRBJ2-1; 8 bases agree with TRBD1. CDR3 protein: CASSRGQAYNEQFF. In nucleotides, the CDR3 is TGTGCCAGCAGTAGGGGACAGGCCTACAATGAGCAGTTCTTC.